This T cell receptor (beta chain) came from a study of blood T cell repertoires in COVID-19. This table comes from immunoSEQ multiplex PCR, and its TCRdb copy is limited to in-frame clones, with some not included. The repertoire consists of roughly 200,000 clones, with 70% to 80% occurring once and the leading ten covering over 5%. In germline, CDR1 is SGHNT, CDR2 YYREEE (reference sequence). There are 13 residues in the CDR3. Trimming took off 1 base at V and 3 bases at J, with 7 bases between the two ends. The genes are TRBV5-4 and TRBJ1-2; D not certain. The TCR originated in a woman aged 35 to 49 with COVID-19, enrolled during active disease. Sequenced: peripheral blood. The CDR3 DNA sequence: TGTGCCAGCAGCTTGAACCGGGACTATGGCTACACCTTC. It specifies CASSLNRDYGYTF.